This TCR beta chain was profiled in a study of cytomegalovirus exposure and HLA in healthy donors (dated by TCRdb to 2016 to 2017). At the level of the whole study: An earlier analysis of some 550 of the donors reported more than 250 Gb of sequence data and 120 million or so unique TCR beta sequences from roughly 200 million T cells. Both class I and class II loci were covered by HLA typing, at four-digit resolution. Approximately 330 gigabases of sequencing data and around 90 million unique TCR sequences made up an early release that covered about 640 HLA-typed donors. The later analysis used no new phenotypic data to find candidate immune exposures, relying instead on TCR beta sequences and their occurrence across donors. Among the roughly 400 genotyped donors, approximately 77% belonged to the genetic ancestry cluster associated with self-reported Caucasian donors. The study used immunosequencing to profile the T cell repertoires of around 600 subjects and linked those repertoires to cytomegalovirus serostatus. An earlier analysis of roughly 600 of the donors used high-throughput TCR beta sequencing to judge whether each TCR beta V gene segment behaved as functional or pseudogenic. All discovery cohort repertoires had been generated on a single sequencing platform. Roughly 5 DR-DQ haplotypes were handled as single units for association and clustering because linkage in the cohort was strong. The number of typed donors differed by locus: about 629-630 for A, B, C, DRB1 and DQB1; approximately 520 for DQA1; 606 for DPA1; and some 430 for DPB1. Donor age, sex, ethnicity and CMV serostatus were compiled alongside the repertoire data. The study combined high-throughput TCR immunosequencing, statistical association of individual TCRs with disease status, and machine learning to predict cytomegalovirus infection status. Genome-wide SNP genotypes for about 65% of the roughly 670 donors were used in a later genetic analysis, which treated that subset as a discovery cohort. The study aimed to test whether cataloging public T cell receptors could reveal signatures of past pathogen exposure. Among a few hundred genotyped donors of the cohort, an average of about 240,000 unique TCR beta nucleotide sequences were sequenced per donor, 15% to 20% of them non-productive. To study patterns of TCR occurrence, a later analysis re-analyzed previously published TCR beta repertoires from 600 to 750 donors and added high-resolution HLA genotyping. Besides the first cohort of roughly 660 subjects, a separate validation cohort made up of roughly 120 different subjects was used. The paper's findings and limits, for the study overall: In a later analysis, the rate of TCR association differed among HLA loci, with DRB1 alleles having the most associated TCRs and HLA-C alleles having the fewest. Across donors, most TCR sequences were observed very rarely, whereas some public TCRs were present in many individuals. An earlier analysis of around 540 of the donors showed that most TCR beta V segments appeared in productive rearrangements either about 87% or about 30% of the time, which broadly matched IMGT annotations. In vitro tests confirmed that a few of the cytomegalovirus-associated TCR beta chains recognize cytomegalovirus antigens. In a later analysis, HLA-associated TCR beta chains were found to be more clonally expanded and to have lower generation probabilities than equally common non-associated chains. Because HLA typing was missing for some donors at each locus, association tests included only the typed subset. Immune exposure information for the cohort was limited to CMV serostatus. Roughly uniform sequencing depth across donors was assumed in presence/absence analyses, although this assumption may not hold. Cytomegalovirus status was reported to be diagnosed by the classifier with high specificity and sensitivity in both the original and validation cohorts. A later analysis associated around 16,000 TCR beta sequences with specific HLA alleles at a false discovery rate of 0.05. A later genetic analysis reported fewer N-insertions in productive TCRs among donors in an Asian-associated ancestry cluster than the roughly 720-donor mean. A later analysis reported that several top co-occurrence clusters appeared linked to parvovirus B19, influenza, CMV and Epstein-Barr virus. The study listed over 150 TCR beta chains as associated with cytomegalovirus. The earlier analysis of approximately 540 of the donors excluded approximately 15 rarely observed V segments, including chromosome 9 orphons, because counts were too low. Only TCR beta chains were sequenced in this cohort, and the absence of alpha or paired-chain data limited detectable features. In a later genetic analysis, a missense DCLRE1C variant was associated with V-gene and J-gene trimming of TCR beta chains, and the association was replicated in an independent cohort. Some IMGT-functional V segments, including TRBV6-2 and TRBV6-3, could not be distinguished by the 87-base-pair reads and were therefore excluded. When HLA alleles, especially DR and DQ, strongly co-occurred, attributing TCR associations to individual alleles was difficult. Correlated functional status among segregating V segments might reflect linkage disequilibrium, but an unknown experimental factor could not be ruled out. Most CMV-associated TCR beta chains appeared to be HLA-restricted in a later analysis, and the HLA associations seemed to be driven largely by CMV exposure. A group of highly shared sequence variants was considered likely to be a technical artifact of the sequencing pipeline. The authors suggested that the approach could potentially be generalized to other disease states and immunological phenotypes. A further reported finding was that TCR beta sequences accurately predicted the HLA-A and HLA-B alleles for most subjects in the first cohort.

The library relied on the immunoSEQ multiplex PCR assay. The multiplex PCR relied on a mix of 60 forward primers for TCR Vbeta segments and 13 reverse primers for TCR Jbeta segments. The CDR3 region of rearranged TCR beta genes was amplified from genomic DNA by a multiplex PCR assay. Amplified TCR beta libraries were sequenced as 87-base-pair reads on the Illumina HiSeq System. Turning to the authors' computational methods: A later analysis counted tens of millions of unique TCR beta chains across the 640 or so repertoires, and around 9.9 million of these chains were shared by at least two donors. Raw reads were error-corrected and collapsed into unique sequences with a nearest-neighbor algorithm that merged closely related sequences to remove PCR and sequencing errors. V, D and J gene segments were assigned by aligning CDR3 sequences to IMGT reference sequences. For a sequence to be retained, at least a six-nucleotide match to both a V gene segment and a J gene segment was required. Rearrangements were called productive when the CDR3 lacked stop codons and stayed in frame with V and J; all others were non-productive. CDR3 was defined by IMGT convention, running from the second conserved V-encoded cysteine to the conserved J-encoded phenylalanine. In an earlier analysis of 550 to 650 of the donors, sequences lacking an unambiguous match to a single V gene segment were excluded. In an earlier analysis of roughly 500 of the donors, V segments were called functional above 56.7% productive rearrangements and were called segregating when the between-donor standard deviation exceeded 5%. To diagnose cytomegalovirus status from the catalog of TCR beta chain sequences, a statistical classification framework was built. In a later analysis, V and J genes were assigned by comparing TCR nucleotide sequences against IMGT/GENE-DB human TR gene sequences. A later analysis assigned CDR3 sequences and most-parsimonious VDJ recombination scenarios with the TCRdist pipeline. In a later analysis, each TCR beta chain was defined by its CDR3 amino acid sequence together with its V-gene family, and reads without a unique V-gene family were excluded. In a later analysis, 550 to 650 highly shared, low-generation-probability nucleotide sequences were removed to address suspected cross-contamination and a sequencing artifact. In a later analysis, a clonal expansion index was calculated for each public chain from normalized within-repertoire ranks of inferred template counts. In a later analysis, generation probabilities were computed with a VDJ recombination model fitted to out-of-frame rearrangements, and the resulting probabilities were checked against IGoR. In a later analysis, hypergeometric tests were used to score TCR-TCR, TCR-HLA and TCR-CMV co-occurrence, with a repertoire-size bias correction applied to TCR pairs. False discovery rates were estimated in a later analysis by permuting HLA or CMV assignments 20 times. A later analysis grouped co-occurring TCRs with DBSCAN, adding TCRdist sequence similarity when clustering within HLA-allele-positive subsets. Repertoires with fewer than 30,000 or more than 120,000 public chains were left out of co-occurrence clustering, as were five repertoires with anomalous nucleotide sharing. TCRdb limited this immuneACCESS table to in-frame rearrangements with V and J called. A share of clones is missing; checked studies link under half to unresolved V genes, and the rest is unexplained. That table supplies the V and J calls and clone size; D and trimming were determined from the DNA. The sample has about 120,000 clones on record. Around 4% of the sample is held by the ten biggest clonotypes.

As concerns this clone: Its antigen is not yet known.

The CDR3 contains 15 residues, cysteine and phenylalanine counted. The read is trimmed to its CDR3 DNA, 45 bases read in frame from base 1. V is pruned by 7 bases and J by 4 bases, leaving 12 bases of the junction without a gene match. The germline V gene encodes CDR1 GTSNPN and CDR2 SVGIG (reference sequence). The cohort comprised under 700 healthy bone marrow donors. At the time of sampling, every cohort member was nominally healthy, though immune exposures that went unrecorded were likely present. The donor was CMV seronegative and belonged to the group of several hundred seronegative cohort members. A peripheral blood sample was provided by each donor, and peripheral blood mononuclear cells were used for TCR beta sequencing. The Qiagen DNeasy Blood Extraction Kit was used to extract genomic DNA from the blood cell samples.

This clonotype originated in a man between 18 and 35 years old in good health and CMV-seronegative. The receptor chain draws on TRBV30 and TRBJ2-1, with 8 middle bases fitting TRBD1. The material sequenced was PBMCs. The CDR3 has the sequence CAYSGGQGRYNEQFF. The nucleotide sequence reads TGTGCCTATTCAGGAGGACAGGGACGATACAATGAGCAGTTCTTC.